What follows is one T cell receptor (beta chain) and its context. The data derive from a study of blood T cell repertoires in COVID-19. Study context: Specimens from acute and convalescent COVID-19 originated in the United States, Italy and Spain.

Germline V lookup: CDR1 LNHDA, CDR2 SQIVND (reference sequence). This CDR3 has 13 amino acids. Trimming took off 3 bases at V and 4 bases at J, with 7 bases between the two ends. Original data processing: Reference gene primers were amplified, and this amplification served to estimate nucleated cell counts. The data were produced by immunoSEQ multiplex PCR, yet TCRdb's version contains in-frame clones alone and is incomplete. The V and J calls and clone size come from that table; D and trimming were worked out from the DNA. The sample has 86,000 or so clones; roughly 96% are singletons. The rearrangement uses TRBV19 and TRBJ2-1, with unresolved D. The material sequenced was peripheral blood. This receptor was obtained from a human donor with active COVID-19. The donor label of this sample is uncertain. The CDR3 region is CASSIPLYNEQFF. CDR3 DNA: TGTGCCAGTAGTATCCCCCTATACAATGAGCAGTTCTTC.